This T cell receptor beta chain was identified in a study of T cells in Graves' hyperthyroidism and ophthalmopathy. Study-level background: Before treatment of any kind, peripheral blood was taken at initial diagnosis. Broader study findings: Researchers found most expanded thyroid clonotypes above 0.001 in blood as well.

A note on this clonotype: Its antigen is not identified. A much larger clone lies a single base off, so this may be a read error.

Germline CDR1 is DFQATT and CDR2 is SNEGSKA (reference sequence). This CDR3 spans 13 amino acids. Lactation, pregnancy, other autoimmune disease or uncontrolled infection excluded patients. RNA transcripts yielded amplified TCR beta CDR3 regions. HTBI primers were used for first-round RT-PCR of the TCR CDR3. TCRdb re-called the multiplex PCR reads through MiXCR, storing one row per CDR3 protein. Counted here are around 700,000 distinct CDR3 sequences, over 35% occurring once; the ten biggest clones make up more than 25%. The source is a woman in her thirties or forties with Graves' hyperthyroidism. The gene calls are TRBV20-1 and TRBJ1-2, with a tentative D call TRBD1 (5 bases). The sequencing sample was made of blood. CDR3 sequence (DNA): TGCGGTGCTCCAGTTCGGGACGGTGTCCGCTACACCTTC. This gives the protein CGAPVRDGVRYTF.